This TCR beta chain stems from a study of OX40 agonist ivuxolimab in advanced cancers. Describing the broader study: Ivuxolimab was an agonistic, fully human IgG2 monoclonal antibody directed against OX40 (CD134), a costimulatory receptor. Intravenous ivuxolimab was administered to patients every 2 weeks at six dose levels: 0.01, 0.1, 0.3, 1.5, 3 and 10 mg/kg. Of the 50 to 55 patients in dose escalation, about 20 had hepatocellular carcinoma, some 15 had melanoma, 9 had renal cell carcinoma and 9 had head and neck cancer. The dose-escalation cohort was roughly 80% male with a mean age of about 65 years, ranging from about 20 to 85. Patients were allowed to have had prior anti-PD-1, anti-PD-L1 or anti-CTLA-4 therapy, and around two fifths of the dose-escalation patients had been treated with checkpoint inhibitors. Three dose-escalation patients achieved partial responses, one with hepatocellular carcinoma and two with cutaneous melanoma. Peripheral TCRbeta sequencing aimed to test whether ivuxolimab altered TCR sequence diversity and caused clonal T-cell expansion. The paper covers the monotherapy dose-escalation part of the phase I ivuxolimab trial, which included N ≈ 50 patients. The study at large found these results: Partial responders in the 0.1-3.0 mg/kg groups had among the lowest normalized peripheral clonal expansion, especially among CD8+ T cells. After ivuxolimab, expanded clones were on average more numerous among CD8+ T cells than among CD4+ T cells. At doses of 0.1 to 3.0 mg/kg, clonal expansion of both CD4+ and CD8+ T cells in blood was seen between baseline and week 6. Which antigens the clonally expanded peripheral T cells were specific for was not determined. Low levels of normalized T-cell clonal expansion were also seen in some patients who did not respond.

Details on this clone: Its recognized antigen is unknown. The record has no base qualities; no much larger clone is one base away.

Relative to germline, V is missing 7 bases and J is missing 3 bases, with 5 bases of the junction outside any gene match. CDR1 and CDR2, looked up from the germline V gene (reference sequence), are LNHDA and SQIVND. Measured from the cysteine to the phenylalanine, the CDR3 is 15 residues long. Of the read, only the CDR3 DNA is kept; its 45 bases are in frame from base 1. Patients with a history of autoimmune disease or receiving systemic immunosuppression were excluded from the trial. Peripheral blood for TCR sequencing was collected from all dose cohorts at baseline, on cycle 4 day 1, and on cycle 7 day 1. Samples were obtained from an open-label, multicenter, first-in-human phase I dose-escalation trial of ivuxolimab. Adults with locally advanced or metastatic melanoma, renal cell, hepatocellular, or head and neck squamous cell carcinoma were enrolled in the trial. Before TCR sequencing, CD4+ and CD8+ T cells were separately sorted from peripheral blood.

Genomic DNA was isolated from the sorted cells so that the TCRbeta CDR3 region could be sequenced. TCRbeta CDR3 regions were sequenced using the immunoSEQ Assay. As stored in TCRdb, this immuneACCESS dataset retains in-frame rearrangements with V and J assigned. A fraction of the clones does not appear; measured against another copy, unresolved V genes explain less than half of the discrepancy, and the remainder lacks a known reason. The sample records under 75,000 clones, 90% to 95% of which are singletons. Clones ranked in the top ten supply approximately 15% of the sample. The TCR comes from an adult with an advanced solid tumor such as melanoma, head and neck, liver or kidney cancer. The rearranged segments are TRBV19 and TRBJ2-3, with TRBD2 matching 12 junction bases. The input for sequencing was CD4+ or CD8+ T cells sorted from blood, taken in a trial of the OX40 agonist ivuxolimab. The encoded CDR3 is CASTPSGRGTDTQYF. The sequenced DNA is TGTGCCAGTACCCCTAGCGGGAGGGGTACAGATACGCAGTATTTT.